The sequence of this T cell receptor beta chain was determined in a study of T cell responses to AZD1222 COVID-19 vaccine. General study results and limits: Repertoires were obtained only post-peak T cell response. CD4 TCRs associated with vaccination spanned spike, dominating at 160-218 and 743-854. Regions left unmutated in variants are reportedly the target of nearly half of spike-specific TCRs.

TCRdb's table, derived via immunoSEQ multiplex PCR, lists solely in-frame clones and lacks some. This sample carries 150,000 or so clones, 80% to 95% of them seen once, and the ten largest clones take 3.6%. Trimming shortened V by 6 bases and J by 8 bases, and 16 bases separated the two germline ends. In germline, CDR1 is MDHEN, CDR2 SYDVKM. The CDR3 sequence is 14 residues long. On this clone: Its antigen is unidentified.

The receptor's source is an adult who received the AZD1222 COVID-19 vaccine. The V and J genes are TRBV28 and TRBJ1-4; a weak D match, TRBD1 (6 bases). The sequences come from peripheral blood, collected 28 days after the second AZD1222 dose. Here the CDR3 DNA reads TGTGCCAGCAGCGAGACAGGACTAAAGGAAAAACTGTTTTTT. Its translation: CASSETGLKEKLFF.